This TCR beta chain was recovered during a study of CD8+ T cells in alopecia areata. Overall study findings and caveats: The study found that many expanded lesional clones persisted in scalp and blood during tofacitinib.

RNA was isolated and reverse transcribed to cDNA, the sequencing template. Generated by immunoSEQ multiplex PCR, the TCRdb table keeps only in-frame clones and is missing some. The sample includes 150,000 to 200,000 clones, over 55% seen only once; the top ten take 0.85% to 1.3%. Turning to this clone: The antigen is unknown.

Treatment specified: oral pan-JAK inhibitor, 5-10 mg twice daily. The material sequenced was CD4+ T cells sorted from blood, taken at week 24, from a patient treated with tofacitinib. The receptor was isolated from a human donor with alopecia areata.

CDR3 loop: CASSWGLDNTGELFF. CDR3 nucleotides: TGTGCCAGCAGCTGGGGGCTAGACAACACCGGGGAGCTGTTTTTT. The V gene is TRBV9, the J gene TRBJ2-2; the D gene is possibly TRBD1 (6 bases). Germline V gene sequence: CDR1 SGDLS, CDR2 YYNGEE. The CDR3 length is 15 residues. The V and J ends lost 4 bases and 2 bases respectively, with 12 bases between them.